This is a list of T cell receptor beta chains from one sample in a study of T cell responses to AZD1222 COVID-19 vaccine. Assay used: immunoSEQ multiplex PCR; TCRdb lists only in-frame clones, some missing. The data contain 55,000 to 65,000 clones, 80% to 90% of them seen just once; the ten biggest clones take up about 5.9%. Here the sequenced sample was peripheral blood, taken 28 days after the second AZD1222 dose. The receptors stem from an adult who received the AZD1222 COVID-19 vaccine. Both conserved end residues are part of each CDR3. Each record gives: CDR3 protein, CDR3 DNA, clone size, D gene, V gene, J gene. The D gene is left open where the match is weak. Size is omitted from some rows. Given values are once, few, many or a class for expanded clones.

CDR3: CASSHLRGNSNQPQHF
DNA: TGCGCCAGCAGTCATCTCCGGGGAAATAGCAATCAGCCCCAGCATTTT
size: NA
D: NA
V: TRBV23-1
J: TRBJ1-5

CDR3: CASSQGQGAGETQYF
DNA: TGTGCCAGCAGCCAAGGACAAGGGGCTGGGGAGACCCAGTACTTC
size: NA
D: NA
V: TRBV3-1/TRBV3-2
J: TRBJ2-5

CDR3: CASSGLAGANTGELFF
DNA: TGTGCCAGCTCGGGACTAGCGGGGGCCAACACCGGGGAGCTGTTTTTT
size: NA
D: TRBD2
V: TRBV27
J: TRBJ2-2

CDR3: CAWSVRQGAFGYTF
DNA: TGTGCCTGGAGTGTACGACAGGGGGCGTTCGGCTACACCTTC
size: once
D: TRBD1
V: TRBV30
J: TRBJ1-2

CDR3: CASSHRGIGNQPQHF
DNA: TGTGCCAGCAGCCACAGGGGCATAGGTAATCAGCCCCAGCATTTT
size: NA
D: TRBD1
V: TRBV5-8
J: TRBJ1-5

CDR3: CATQGDRKQFF
DNA: TGTGCCACCCAAGGAGACAGGAAGCAGTTCTTC
size: NA
D: NA
V: TRBV28
J: TRBJ2-1

CDR3: CASKSAAGASNEKLFF
DNA: TGCGCCAGCAAGTCCGCAGCCGGGGCTTCTAATGAAAAACTGTTTTTT
size: NA
D: NA
V: TRBV5-1
J: TRBJ1-4

CDR3: CSGPGVDGYTF
DNA: TGCAGTGGGCCAGGGGTGGATGGCTACACCTTC
size: NA
D: NA
V: TRBV20-1
J: TRBJ1-2

CDR3: CASSYQNAGGYTF
DNA: TGTGCCAGCAGTTACCAGAATGCAGGAGGCTACACCTTC
size: few
D: NA
V: TRBV12-3/TRBV12-4
J: TRBJ1-2

CDR3: CASSFVLLAGNEQFF
DNA: TGTGCCAGCAGTTTCGTGCTACTAGCGGGGAATGAGCAGTTCTTC
size: once
D: TRBD2
V: TRBV27
J: TRBJ2-1

CDR3: CASSPLPNEQYF
DNA: TGTGCCAGCTCACCACTCCCGAACGAGCAGTACTTC
size: NA
D: NA
V: TRBV18
J: TRBJ2-7

CDR3: CASRLAGETQYF
DNA: TGTGCCAGTAGGCTAGCCGGTGAGACCCAGTACTTC
size: NA
D: NA
V: TRBV19
J: TRBJ2-5

CDR3: CASSSSGTGKVVYTF
DNA: TGCGCCAGCAGCTCCTCCGGGACAGGGAAAGTTGTCTACACCTTC
size: few
D: TRBD1
V: TRBV5-1
J: TRBJ1-2

CDR3: CASSLGQGPYEQYF
DNA: TGTGCCAGCAGTTTAGGGCAGGGGCCCTACGAGCAGTACTTC
size: NA
D: NA
V: TRBV28
J: TRBJ2-7

CDR3: CASSLEGTGYTF
DNA: TGTGCCAGCAGCTTAGAGGGTACTGGCTACACCTTC
size: NA
D: NA
V: TRBV7-9
J: TRBJ1-2

CDR3: CASSSGQGVSQPQHF
DNA: TGTGCCAGCAGTTCTGGACAGGGAGTCTCTCAGCCCCAGCATTTT
size: NA
D: TRBD1
V: TRBV27
J: TRBJ1-5

CDR3: CASSLAQAGPYEQYF
DNA: TGTGCCAGCAGCTTAGCACAGGCGGGGCCCTACGAGCAGTACTTC
size: NA
D: NA
V: TRBV13
J: TRBJ2-7

CDR3: CASSRGPEAFF
DNA: TGTGCCAGCAGTCGTGGACCTGAAGCTTTCTTT
size: NA
D: NA
V: TRBV6-5
J: TRBJ1-1

CDR3: CASSPGLAGFVTDTQYF
DNA: TGTGCCAGCAGCCCAGGACTAGCGGGTTTTGTCACAGATACGCAGTATTTT
size: NA
D: TRBD2
V: TRBV11-2
J: TRBJ2-3

CDR3: CATSNPGYSNQPQHF
DNA: TGTGCCACCAGTAATCCCGGGTATAGCAATCAGCCCCAGCATTTT
size: NA
D: NA
V: TRBV15
J: TRBJ1-5

CDR3: CASSDGDTKLFF
DNA: TGTGCCAGCAGTGACGGCGACACAAAACTGTTTTTT
size: NA
D: NA
V: TRBV6-1
J: TRBJ1-4

CDR3: CASSLATLSNTEAFF
DNA: TGCGCCAGCAGCTTGGCGACATTGTCGAACACTGAAGCTTTCTTT
size: NA
D: NA
V: TRBV5-1
J: TRBJ1-1

CDR3: CASSPLPGTGSNTGELFF
DNA: TGTGCCAGCTCACCACTACCTGGGACAGGGTCGAACACCGGGGAGCTGTTTTTT
size: NA
D: TRBD1
V: TRBV18
J: TRBJ2-2

CDR3: CAISYDRSTDTQYF
DNA: TGTGCCATCAGTTATGACAGGAGCACAGATACGCAGTATTTT
size: NA
D: NA
V: TRBV10-3
J: TRBJ2-3

CDR3: CATAHSQNTEAFF
DNA: TGTGCCACTGCCCACTCCCAGAACACTGAAGCTTTCTTT
size: NA
D: NA
V: TRBV24-1
J: TRBJ1-1

CDR3: CSVAKTGQSTDTQYF
DNA: TGCAGCGTGGCTAAAACGGGACAGAGCACAGATACGCAGTATTTT
size: once
D: TRBD1
V: TRBV29-1
J: TRBJ2-3

CDR3: CATERGSPSYEQYF
DNA: TGTGCCACCGAAAGGGGCTCCCCCTCCTACGAGCAGTACTTC
size: NA
D: NA
V: TRBV24-1
J: TRBJ2-7

CDR3: CASSSLWGGSGTEAFF
DNA: TGTGCCAGCAGTTCCCTTTGGGGGGGGTCGGGCACTGAAGCTTTCTTT
size: NA
D: NA
V: TRBV28
J: TRBJ1-1